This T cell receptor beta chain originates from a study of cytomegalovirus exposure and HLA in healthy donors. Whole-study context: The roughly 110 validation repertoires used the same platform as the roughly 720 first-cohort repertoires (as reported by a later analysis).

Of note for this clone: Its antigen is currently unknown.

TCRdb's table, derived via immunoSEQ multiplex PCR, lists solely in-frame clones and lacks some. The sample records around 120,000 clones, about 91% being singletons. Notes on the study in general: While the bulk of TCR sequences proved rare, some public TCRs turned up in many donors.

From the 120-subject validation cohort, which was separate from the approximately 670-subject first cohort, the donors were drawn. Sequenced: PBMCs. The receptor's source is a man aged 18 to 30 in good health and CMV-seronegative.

The CDR3 protein is CARCKGRVANTGELFF. For the CDR3, the DNA is TGTGCCAGATGCAAGGGGAGGGTCGCGAACACCGGGGAGCTGTTTTTT. This rearrangement joins TRBV6-7 to TRBJ2-2; 7 bases map to TRBD2. TRBV6-7 is given ORF status, its function remaining uncertain. CDR3 length: 16 residues. Trimming at V came to 9 bases and at J to 0 bases, leaving 10 bases not matched to a gene.